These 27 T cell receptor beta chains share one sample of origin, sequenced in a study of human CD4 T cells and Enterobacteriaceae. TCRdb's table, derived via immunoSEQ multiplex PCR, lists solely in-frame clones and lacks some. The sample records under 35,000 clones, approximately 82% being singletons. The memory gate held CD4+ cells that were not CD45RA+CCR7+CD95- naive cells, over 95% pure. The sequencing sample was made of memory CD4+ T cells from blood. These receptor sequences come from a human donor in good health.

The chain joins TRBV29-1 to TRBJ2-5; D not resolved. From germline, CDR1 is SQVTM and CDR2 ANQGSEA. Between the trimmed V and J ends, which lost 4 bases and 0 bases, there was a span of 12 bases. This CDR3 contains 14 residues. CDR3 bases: TGCAGCGTTGGTAAATTCCGGGACCAAGAGACCCAGTACTTC. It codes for CSVGKFRDQETQYF.

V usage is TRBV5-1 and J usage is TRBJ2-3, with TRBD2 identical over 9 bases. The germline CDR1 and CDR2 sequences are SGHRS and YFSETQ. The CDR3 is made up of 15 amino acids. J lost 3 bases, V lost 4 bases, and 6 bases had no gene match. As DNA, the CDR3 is TGCGCCAGCAGCGTAGCGGGAGTAGGTACAGATACGCAGTATTTT. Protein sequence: CASSVAGVGTDTQYF.

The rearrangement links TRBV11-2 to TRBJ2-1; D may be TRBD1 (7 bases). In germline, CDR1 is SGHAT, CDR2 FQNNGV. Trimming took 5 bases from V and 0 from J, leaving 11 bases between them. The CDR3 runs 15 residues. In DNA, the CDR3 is TGTGCCAGCAGCCCAGGGGGGAGCTCCTACAATGAGCAGTTCTTC. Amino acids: CASSPGGSSYNEQFF.

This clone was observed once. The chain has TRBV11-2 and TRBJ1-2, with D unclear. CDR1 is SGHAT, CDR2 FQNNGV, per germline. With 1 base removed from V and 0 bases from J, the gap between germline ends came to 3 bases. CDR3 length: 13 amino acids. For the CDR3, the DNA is TGTGCCAGCAGCTTAGTGGCTAACTATGGCTACACCTTC. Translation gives CASSLVANYGYTF.

CDR3 amino acids: CASRQGGSYNEQFF. The CDR3 DNA is TGTGCCAGCAGGCAGGGGGGCTCCTACAATGAGCAGTTCTTC. The chain couples TRBV6-6 to TRBJ2-1, with a possible D match to TRBD1 (7 bases). The CDR3 covers 14 residues. V was shortened by 6 bases and J by 0 bases, with 9 bases between the two germline ends. In germline, CDR1 is MNHNY, CDR2 SVGAGI (reference sequence).

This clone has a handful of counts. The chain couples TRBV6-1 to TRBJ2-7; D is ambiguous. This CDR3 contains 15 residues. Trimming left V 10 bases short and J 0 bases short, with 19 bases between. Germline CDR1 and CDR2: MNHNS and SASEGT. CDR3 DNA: TGTGCCACCGGGCCCCCCGGTGCGGCCTCCTACGAGCAGTACTTC. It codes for CATGPPGAASYEQYF.

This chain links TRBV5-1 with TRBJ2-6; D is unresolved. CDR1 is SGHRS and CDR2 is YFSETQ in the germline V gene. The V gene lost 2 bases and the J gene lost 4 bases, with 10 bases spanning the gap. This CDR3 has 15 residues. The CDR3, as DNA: TGCGCCAGCAGCTTCACAGTGGCAGGGGCCAACGTCCTGACTTTC. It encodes CASSFTVAGANVLTF.

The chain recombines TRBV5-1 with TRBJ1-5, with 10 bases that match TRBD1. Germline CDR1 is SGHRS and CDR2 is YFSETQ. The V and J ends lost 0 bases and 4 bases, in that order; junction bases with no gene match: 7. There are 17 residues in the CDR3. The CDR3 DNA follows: TGCGCCAGCAGCTTGGAACGGGACAGGGGCCTGAATCAGCCCCAGCATTTT. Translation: CASSLERDRGLNQPQHF. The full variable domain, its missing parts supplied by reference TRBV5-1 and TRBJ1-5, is KAGVTQTPRYLIKTRGQQVTLSCSPISGHRSVSWYQQTPGQGLQFLFEYFSETQRNKGNFPGRFSGRQFSNSRSEMNVSTLELGDSALYLCASSLERDRGLNQPQHFGDGTRLSIL.

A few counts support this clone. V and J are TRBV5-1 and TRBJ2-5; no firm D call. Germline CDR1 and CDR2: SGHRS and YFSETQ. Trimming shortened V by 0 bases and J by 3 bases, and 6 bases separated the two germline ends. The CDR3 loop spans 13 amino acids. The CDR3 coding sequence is TGCGCCAGCAGCTTGGATATCGAAGAGACCCAGTACTTC. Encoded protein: CASSLDIEETQYF.

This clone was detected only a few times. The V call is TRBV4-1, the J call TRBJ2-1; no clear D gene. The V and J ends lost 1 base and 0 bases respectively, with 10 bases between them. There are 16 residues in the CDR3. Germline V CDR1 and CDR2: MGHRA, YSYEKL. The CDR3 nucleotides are TGCGCCAGCAGCCAAGTGGACCTACTCTCCTACAATGAGCAGTTCTTC. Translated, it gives CASSQVDLLSYNEQFF.

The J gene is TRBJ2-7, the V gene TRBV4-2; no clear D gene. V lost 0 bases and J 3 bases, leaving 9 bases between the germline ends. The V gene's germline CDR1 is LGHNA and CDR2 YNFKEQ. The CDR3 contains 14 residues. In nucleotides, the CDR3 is TGTGCCAGCAGCCAAGATTGGGCCAGCTACGAGCAGTACTTC. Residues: CASSQDWASYEQYF.

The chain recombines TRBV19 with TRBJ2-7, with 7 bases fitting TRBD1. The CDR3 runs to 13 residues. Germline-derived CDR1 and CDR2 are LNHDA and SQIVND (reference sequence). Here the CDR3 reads CADTTGHSYEQYF. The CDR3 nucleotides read TGTGCAGACACGACAGGGCATTCCTACGAGCAGTACTTC. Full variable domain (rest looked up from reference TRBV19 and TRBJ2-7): DGGITQSPKYLFRKEGQNVTLSCEQNLNHDAMYWYRQDPGQGLRLIYYSQIVNDFQKGDIAEGYSVSREKKESFPLTVTSAQKNPTAFYLCADTTGHSYEQYFGPGTRLTVT.

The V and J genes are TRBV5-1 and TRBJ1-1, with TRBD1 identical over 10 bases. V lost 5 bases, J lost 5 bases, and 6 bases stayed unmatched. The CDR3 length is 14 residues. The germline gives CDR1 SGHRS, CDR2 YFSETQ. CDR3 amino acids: CASSRDRGGTEAFF. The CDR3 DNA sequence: TGCGCCAGCAGTCGGGACAGGGGAGGGACTGAAGCTTTCTTT.

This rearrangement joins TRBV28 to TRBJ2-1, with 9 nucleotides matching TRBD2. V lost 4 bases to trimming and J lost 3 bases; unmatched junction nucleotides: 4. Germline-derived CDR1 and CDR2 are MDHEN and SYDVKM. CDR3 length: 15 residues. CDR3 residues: CASSSGTSLYNEQFF. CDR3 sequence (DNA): TGTGCCAGCAGTTCCGGGACTAGCCTCTACAATGAGCAGTTCTTC.

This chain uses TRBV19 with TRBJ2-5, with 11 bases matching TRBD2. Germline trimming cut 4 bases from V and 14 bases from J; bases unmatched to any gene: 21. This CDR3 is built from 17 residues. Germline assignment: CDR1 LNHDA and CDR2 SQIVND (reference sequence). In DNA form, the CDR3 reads TGTGCCAGTAGTAGAACACCGGGACTAGCGGCATCACAGGGGTTTTACTTC. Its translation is CASSRTPGLAASQGFYF.

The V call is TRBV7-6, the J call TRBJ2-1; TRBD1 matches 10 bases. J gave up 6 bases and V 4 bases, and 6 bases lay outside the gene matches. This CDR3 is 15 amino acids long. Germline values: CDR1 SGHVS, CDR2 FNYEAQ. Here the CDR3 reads CASSSPGQGTNEQFF. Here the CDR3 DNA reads TGTGCCAGCAGCTCTCCGGGACAGGGGACCAATGAGCAGTTCTTC.

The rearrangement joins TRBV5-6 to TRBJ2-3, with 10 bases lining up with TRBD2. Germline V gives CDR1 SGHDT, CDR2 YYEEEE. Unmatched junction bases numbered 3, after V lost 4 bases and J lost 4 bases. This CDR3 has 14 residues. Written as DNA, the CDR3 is TGTGCCAGCAGCCCTAGCGGGAGTGCAGATACGCAGTATTTT. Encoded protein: CASSPSGSADTQYF.

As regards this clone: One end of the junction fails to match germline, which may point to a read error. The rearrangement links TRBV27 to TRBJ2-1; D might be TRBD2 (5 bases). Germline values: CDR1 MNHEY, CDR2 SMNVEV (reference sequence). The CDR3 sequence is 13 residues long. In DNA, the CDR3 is TGTGCCAGCCGACCCTCTAGCTACAGTGAGCAGTTCTTC. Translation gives CASRPSSYSEQFF.

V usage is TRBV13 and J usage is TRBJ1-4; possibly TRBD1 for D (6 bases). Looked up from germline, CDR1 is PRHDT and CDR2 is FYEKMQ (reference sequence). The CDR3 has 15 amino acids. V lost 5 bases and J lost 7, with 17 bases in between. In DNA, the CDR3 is TGTGCCAGCAGCCCGGGGGGCAGGTGGAGTGAAAAACTGTTTTTT. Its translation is CASSPGGRWSEKLFF.

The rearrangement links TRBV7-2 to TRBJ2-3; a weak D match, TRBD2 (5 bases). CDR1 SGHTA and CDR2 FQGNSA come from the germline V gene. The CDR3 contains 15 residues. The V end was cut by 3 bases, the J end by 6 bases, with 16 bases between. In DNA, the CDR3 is TGTGCCAGCAGCTTTGATGTGGGGAGACCGGATACGCAGTATTTT. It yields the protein CASSFDVGRPDTQYF.

The CDR3 sequence is CASNGVTEPYEQYF. CDR3 nucleotides: TGTGCCAGCAATGGAGTGACAGAACCCTACGAGCAGTACTTC. This chain connects TRBV28 to TRBJ2-7; possibly TRBD1 for D (5 bases). In germline, CDR1 is MDHEN, CDR2 SYDVKM. Between the trimmed V and J ends, which lost 7 bases and 2 bases, there was a span of 15 bases. This CDR3 is 14 amino acids long.

The CDR3 DNA follows: TGTGCCAGCAGTGGCCACTACGAGCAGTACTTC. Protein sequence: CASSGHYEQYF. The rearrangement links TRBV2 to TRBJ2-7; D is undetermined. Germline lookup yields CDR1 SNHLY and CDR2 FYNNEI. The CDR3 consists of 11 residues. Between the trimmed V and J ends, which lost 4 bases and 3 bases, there was a span of 4 bases.

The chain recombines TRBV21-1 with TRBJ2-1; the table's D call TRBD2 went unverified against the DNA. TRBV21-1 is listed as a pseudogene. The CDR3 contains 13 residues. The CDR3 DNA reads TGTGCCAGTATGCGGAGGATTTACAATGAGCAGTTCTTC. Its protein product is CASMRRIYNEQFF.

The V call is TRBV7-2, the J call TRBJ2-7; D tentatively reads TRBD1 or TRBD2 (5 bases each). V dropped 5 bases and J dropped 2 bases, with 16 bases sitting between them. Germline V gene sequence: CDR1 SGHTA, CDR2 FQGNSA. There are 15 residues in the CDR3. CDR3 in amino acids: CASSKLGQGPYEQYF. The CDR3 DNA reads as TGTGCCAGCAGCAAGTTAGGTCAGGGACCCTACGAGCAGTACTTC.

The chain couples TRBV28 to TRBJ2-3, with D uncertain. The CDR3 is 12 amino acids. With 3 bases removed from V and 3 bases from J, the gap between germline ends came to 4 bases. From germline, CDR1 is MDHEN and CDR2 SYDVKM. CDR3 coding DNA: TGTGCCAGCAGTTTTCCGACAGATACGCAGTATTTT. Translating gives CASSFPTDTQYF.

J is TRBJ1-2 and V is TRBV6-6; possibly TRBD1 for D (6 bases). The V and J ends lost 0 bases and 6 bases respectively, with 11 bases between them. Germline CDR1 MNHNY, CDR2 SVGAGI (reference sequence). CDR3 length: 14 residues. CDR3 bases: TGTGCCAGCAGTTACTCGCCAAGGGGGAATGGCTACACCTTC. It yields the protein CASSYSPRGNGYTF.

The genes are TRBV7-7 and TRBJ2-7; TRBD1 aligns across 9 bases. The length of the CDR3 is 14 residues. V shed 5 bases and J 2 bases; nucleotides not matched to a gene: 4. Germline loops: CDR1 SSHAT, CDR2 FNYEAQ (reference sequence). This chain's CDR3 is CASSPRQGAYEQYF. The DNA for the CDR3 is TGTGCCAGCAGCCCAAGACAGGGGGCCTACGAGCAGTACTTC.